This is a list of T cell receptor beta chains from one sample in a study of blood T cells in healthy people across ages. One entry per CDR3 protein results from TCRdb running MiXCR on the 5' RACE reads. This table has over a million distinct CDR3 sequences, 35% to 45% appearing once. The source material was blood. The receptors were gathered from a woman aged 18-29 years in good health. CDR3s include the opening cysteine and the closing phenylalanine or tryptophan. The order of the fields is clone size, D gene, V gene, J gene, CDR3 DNA, CDR3 protein. D genes are given only for firm matches. Clone sizes are given selectively: once, few, many, or a class where the clone is expanded.

.	TRBD2	TRBV4-3	TRBJ2-1	TGCGCCAGCAGCCAAGTGCCAGCGGGGGCCGCCTCCTACAATGAGCAGTTCTTC	CASSQVPAGAASYNEQFF
.	.	TRBV11-2	TRBJ1-1	TGTGCCAGCAGCTTAGATGGGCAGTACACTGAAGCTTTCTTT	CASSLDGQYTEAFF
.	TRBD2	TRBV24-1	TRBJ2-3	TGTGCCACCAGTGATGCCACTAGCGGGAGAACAGATACGCAGTATTTT	CATSDATSGRTDTQYF
.	.	TRBV27	TRBJ1-2	TGTACCAGCAGTTTAGCAGGGGCAGGTGGCTACACCTTC	CTSSLAGAGGYTF
few	TRBD1	TRBV5-1	TRBJ2-7	TGCGCCAGCAGCACTGGGACAGGGGGCGCCTACGAGCAGTACTTC	CASSTGTGGAYEQYF
.	.	TRBV20-1	TRBJ2-1	TGCAGTGCTAGGGATATCTCCTACAATGAGCAGTTCTTC	CSARDISYNEQFF
.	.	TRBV27	TRBJ1-6	TGTGCCAGCAGTTTAAAGCCCAGCTCCTATAATTCACCCCTCCACTTT	CASSLKPSSYNSPLHF
once	.	TRBV20-1	TRBJ1-6	TGCAGTGCTAGTGGGAGTCCTCCTAATAATTCACCCCTCCACTTT	CSASGSPPNNSPLHF
.	.	TRBV4-1	TRBJ2-7	TGCGCCAGCAGCCAGGAAGACCGCGAGCAGTACTTC	CASSQEDREQYF
.	TRBD1	TRBV18	TRBJ2-2	TGTGCCACCAAAGCTTTCGGACAGGACACCGGGGAGCTGTTTTTT	CATKAFGQDTGELFF
few	TRBD1	TRBV20-1	TRBJ1-2	TGCAGTGCCAGAGACCGGGACAGGGGTAACTATGGCTACACCTTC	CSARDRDRGNYGYTF
.	.	TRBV9	TRBJ2-3	TGTGCCAGCAGCCCTAGGGAGCTCACAGATACGCAGTATTTT	CASSPRELTDTQYF
.	.	TRBV7-2	TRBJ2-1	TGTGCCAGCAGCTTAGTCCCTAGGACGGGGCAGGATGAGCAGTTCTTC	CASSLVPRTGQDEQFF
.	.	TRBV4-1	TRBJ1-1	TGCGCCAGCAGCCAAGATGGGGTGGGGGCTTTCTTT	CASSQDGVGAFF
.	TRBD2	TRBV5-6	TRBJ2-1	TGTGCCAGCAGCCCTAGCGGGCACCATAATGAGCTGTTCTTC	CASSPSGHHNELFF
few	TRBD1	TRBV6-2/TRBV6-3	TRBJ2-5	TGTGCCAGCAGTTCCACAGGGGTGAGGATTAGAGAGACCCAGTACTTC	CASSSTGVRIRETQYF
.	TRBD2	TRBV10-3	TRBJ2-1	TGTGCCACCGTTGGGGTGACTAGCGGGGGGCTTCGTGAGCAGTTCTTC	CATVGVTSGGLREQFF
.	.	TRBV10-3	TRBJ1-2	TGTGCCATTACGGCCTGGCCTAACTATGGCTACACCTTC	CAITAWPNYGYTF
few	.	TRBV27	TRBJ1-1	TGTGCCAGCAGTTTATCTCGGGGCAGGGACACTGAAGCTTTCTTT	CASSLSRGRDTEAFF
.	.	TRBV7-8	TRBJ1-5	TGTGCCAGCAGCTTTAGCTACAATCAGCCCCAGCATTTT	CASSFSYNQPQHF
.	.	TRBV7-2	TRBJ2-1	TGTGCCAGCAGCTTAAGTGGGGGGCCAGGTGAGCAGTTCTTC	CASSLSGGPGEQFF
.	.	TRBV6-2/TRBV6-3	TRBJ2-4	TGTGCCAGCGCAGGCTACAATGAGCAGTACTTC	CASAGYNEQYF
.	.	TRBV6-5	TRBJ1-1	TGTGCCAGCAGTTGCTTCGACGGTCGGGCTTTCTTT	CASSCFDGRAFF
few	TRBD2	TRBV18	TRBJ2-3	TGTGCCAGCTCACCAGCACTAGCGGGATCCGCAGATACGCAGTATTTT	CASSPALAGSADTQYF
.	TRBD2	TRBV9	TRBJ2-3	TGTGCCAGCAGCGAGGGACTAGCGGGAGCAGATACGCAGTATTTT	CASSEGLAGADTQYF
few	TRBD2	TRBV10-3	TRBJ2-5	TGTGCCACCCGTTCGGGACTAGCGGGAGATGAGCAGTACTTC	CATRSGLAGDEQYF
.	TRBD1	TRBV2	TRBJ1-2	TGTGCCAGCAGTGAAAGGGGGCAGGCCAACTATGGCTACACCTTC	CASSERGQANYGYTF
.	.	TRBV29-1	TRBJ2-5	TGCAGCGTTCCCGGGACAAACCAAGAGACCCAGTACTTC	CSVPGTNQETQYF
once	.	TRBV5-1	TRBJ1-6	TGCGCCAGCAGCCGGACAGCCGAGGCTTCACCCCTCCACTTT	CASSRTAEASPLHF
few	TRBD2	TRBV12-3/TRBV12-4	TRBJ2-1	TGTGCCAGCAGTCTTAAAGCGGGGGGTGATTACAATGAGCAGTTCTTC	CASSLKAGGDYNEQFF
.	TRBD1	TRBV29-1	TRBJ1-2	TGCAGCGTTGAATGGGACAGGGGGACTGGCTACACCTTC	CSVEWDRGTGYTF
.	.	TRBV7-9	TRBJ2-3	TGTGCCAGCAGCCCAATCCGAGGAGTCGGACGAAGCACAGATACGCAGTATTTT	CASSPIRGVGRSTDTQYF
.	TRBD2	TRBV7-2	TRBJ2-7	TGTGCCAGCAGTCCGACCACTAGCGGTCTCGAGCAGTACTTC	CASSPTTSGLEQYF
many	TRBD1	TRBV18	TRBJ1-2	TGTGCCAGCTCACCGACAGGGGACAACTATGGCTACACCTTC	CASSPTGDNYGYTF
few	.	TRBV29-1	TRBJ1-1	TGCAGCGAAGTACCGGGACAAAGTTGGACTGAAGCTTTCTTT	CSEVPGQSWTEAFF
.	.	TRBV12-3/TRBV12-4	TRBJ2-1	TGTGCCAGCAGTTTAGGTCTAGCCGGGTTATACAATGAGCAGTTCTTC	CASSLGLAGLYNEQFF
.	.	TRBV3-1	TRBJ1-6	TGTGCCAGCAGCCAAGGGGGCGGCAATTCACCCCTCCACTTT	CASSQGGGNSPLHF
.	TRBD1	TRBV7-9	TRBJ2-1	TGTGCCAGCAGCTTTGAACCGGGACAGGGGTCACACAATGAGCAGTTCTTC	CASSFEPGQGSHNEQFF
.	TRBD1	TRBV20-1	TRBJ2-1	TGCAGTGCTAGGGACCCCAAAGGGACAGGCCCCAATGAGCAGTTCTTC	CSARDPKGTGPNEQFF
.	.	TRBV5-6	TRBJ1-1	TGTGCCAGCAGCTTGTTTACAGGCACTGAAGCTTTCTTT	CASSLFTGTEAFF
.	.	TRBV4-3	TRBJ2-5	TGCGCCAGCAGCCAACTCCTAAAAGAGACCCAGTACTTC	CASSQLLKETQYF
few	TRBD1	TRBV28	TRBJ1-4	TGTGCCAGCAGTACCCTGGGACAGGGGTACGAAAAACTGTTTTTT	CASSTLGQGYEKLFF
.	TRBD1	TRBV6-4	TRBJ2-4	TGTGCCAGCAGTGAGGGGACAGGGGAGGGAAACATTCAGTACTTC	CASSEGTGEGNIQYF
.	.	TRBV9	TRBJ2-7	TGTGCCAGCAGCGTTACGGGAGACCACTACGAGCAGTACTTC	CASSVTGDHYEQYF
few	TRBD1	TRBV7-2	TRBJ2-2	TGTGCCAGCAGCTTGACAGGGATAAACACCGGGGAGCTGTTTTTT	CASSLTGINTGELFF
.	TRBD1	TRBV5-1	TRBJ2-7	TGCGCCAGCAGCTCTTTACCGGGACAGGGAAGCTACGAGCAGTACTTC	CASSSLPGQGSYEQYF
.	TRBD1	TRBV7-9	TRBJ1-2	TGTGCCGGCAGCTTATCGAGACAGGGGTATGGCTACACCTTC	CAGSLSRQGYGYTF
once	.	TRBV27	TRBJ2-1	TGTGCCAGCAGTTTCTATGGAGTGTCCTACAATGAGCAGTTCTTC	CASSFYGVSYNEQFF
few	.	TRBV6-5	TRBJ2-7	TGTGCCAGCAGTTACGGGCCGAGCTCCTACGAGCAGTACTTC	CASSYGPSSYEQYF
.	TRBD2	TRBV20-1	TRBJ2-2	TGCAGTGCAGAGGGGACTAGCTGGTACACCGGGGAGCTGTTTTTT	CSAEGTSWYTGELFF
.	.	TRBV2	TRBJ2-3	TGTGCCAGCAGTGGGAATAGGCAAGATACGCAGTATTTT	CASSGNRQDTQYF
.	.	TRBV5-1	TRBJ1-4	TGCGCCAGCAGCTACCTTCTGGGGCTGAATGAAAAACTGTTTTTT	CASSYLLGLNEKLFF
few	.	TRBV12-3/TRBV12-4	TRBJ2-7	TGTGCCAGCAGTTTTTTGGGGCACTACAATGAGCAGTACTTC	CASSFLGHYNEQYF
.	TRBD1	TRBV18	TRBJ1-2	TGTGCCAGCTCACCGCTACTAGGACAGGGGGCCAACTATGGCTACACCTTC	CASSPLLGQGANYGYTF
few	.	TRBV7-9	TRBJ2-5	TGTGCCAGCACCCCCATGGAGACCCAGTACTTC	CASTPMETQYF
.	.	TRBV27	TRBJ2-4	TGTGCCAGCAGTGACGGCGCAAACAAAAACATTCAGTACTTC	CASSDGANKNIQYF
few	.	TRBV18	TRBJ2-7	TGTGCCAGCTCACCAACAGTGGAGTCCTACGAGCAGTACTTC	CASSPTVESYEQYF
few	TRBD1	TRBV12-3/TRBV12-4	TRBJ1-4	TGTGCCAGCAGTTCGGGGAAGACAGGGGTGTTTGAAAAACTGTTTTTT	CASSSGKTGVFEKLFF
few	TRBD2	TRBV5-6	TRBJ2-7	TGTGCCAGCAGCTCGCAACTAGCGGGGGTCTACGAGCAGTACTTC	CASSSQLAGVYEQYF